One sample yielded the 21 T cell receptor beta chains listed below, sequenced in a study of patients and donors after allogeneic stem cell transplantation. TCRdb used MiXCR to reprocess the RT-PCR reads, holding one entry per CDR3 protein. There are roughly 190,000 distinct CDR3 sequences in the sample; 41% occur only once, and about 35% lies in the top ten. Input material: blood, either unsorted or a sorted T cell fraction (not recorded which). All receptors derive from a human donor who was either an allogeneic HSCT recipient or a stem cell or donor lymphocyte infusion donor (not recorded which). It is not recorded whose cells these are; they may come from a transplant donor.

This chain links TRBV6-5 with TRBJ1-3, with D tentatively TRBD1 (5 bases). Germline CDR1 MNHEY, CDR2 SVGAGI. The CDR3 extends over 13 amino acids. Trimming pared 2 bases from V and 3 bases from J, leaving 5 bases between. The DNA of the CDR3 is TGTGCCAGCAGTTACGGGGGTGGAAACACCATATATTTT. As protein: CASSYGGGNTIYF.

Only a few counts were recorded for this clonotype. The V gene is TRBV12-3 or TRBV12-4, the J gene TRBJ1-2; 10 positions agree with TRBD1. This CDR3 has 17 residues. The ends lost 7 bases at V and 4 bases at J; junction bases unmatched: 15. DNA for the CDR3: TGTGCCAGCACCCCGACAGGGGGCGCAGGATGGAGCTATGGCTACACCTTC. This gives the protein CASTPTGGAGWSYGYTF.

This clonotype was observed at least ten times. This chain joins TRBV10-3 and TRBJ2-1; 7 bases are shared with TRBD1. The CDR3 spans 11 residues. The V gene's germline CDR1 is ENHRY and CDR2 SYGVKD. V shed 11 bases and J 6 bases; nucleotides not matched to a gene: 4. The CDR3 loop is CASTGANEQFF. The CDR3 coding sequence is TGTGCCTCAACAGGGGCCAATGAGCAGTTCTTC.

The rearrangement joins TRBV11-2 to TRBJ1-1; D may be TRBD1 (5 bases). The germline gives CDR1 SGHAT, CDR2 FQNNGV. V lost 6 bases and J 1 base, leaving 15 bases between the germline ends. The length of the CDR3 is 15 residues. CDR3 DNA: TGTGCCAGCAGTAAATATGGCAGGGAGAACACTGAAGCTTTCTTT. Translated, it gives CASSKYGRENTEAFF. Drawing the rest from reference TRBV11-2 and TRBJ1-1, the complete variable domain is EAGVAQSPRYKIIEKRQSVAFWCNPISGHATLYWYQQILGQGPKLLIQFQNNGVVDDSQLPKDRFSAERLKGVDSTLKIQPAKLEDSAVYLCASSKYGRENTEAFFGQGTRLTVV.

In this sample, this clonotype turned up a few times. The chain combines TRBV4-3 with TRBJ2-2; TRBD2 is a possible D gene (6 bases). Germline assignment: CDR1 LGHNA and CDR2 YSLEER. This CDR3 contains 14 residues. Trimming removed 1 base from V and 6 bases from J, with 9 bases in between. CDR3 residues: CASSQVTGAGELFF. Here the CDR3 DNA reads TGCGCCAGCAGCCAAGTTACGGGGGCCGGGGAGCTGTTTTTT.

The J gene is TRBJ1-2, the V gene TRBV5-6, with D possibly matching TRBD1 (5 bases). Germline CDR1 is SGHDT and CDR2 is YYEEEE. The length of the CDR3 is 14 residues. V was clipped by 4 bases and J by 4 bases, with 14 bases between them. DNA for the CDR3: TGTGCCAGCAGCCTGGAACAGGACCTCTATGGCTACACCTTC. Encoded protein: CASSLEQDLYGYTF.

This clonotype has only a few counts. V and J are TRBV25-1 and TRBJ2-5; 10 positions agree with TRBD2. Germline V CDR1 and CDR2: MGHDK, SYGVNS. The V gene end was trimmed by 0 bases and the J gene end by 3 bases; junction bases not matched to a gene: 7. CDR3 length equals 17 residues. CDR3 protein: CASSEYRGTSEEETQYF. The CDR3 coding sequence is TGTGCCAGCAGTGAATATAGAGGGACTAGCGAGGAAGAGACCCAGTACTTC.

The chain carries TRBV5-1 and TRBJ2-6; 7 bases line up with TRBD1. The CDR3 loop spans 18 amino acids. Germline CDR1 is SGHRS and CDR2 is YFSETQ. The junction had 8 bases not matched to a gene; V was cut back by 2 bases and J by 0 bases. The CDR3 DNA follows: TGCGCCAGCAGCTTTTCGGGACAGAGCTCCTCTGGGGCCAACGTCCTGACTTTC. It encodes CASSFSGQSSSGANVLTF.

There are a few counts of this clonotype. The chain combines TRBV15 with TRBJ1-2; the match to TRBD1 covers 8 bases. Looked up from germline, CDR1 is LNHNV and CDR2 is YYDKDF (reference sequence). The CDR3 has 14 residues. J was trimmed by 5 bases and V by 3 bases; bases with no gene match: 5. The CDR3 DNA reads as TGTGCCACCAGCAGGACGGACAGGGCGTATGGCTACACCTTC. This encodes CATSRTDRAYGYTF.

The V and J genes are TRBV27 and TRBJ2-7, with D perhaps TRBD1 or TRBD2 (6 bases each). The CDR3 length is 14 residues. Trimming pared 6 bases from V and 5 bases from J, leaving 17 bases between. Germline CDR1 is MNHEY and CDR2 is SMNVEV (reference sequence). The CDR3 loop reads CASSPGGPRNEQYF. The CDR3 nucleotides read TGTGCCAGCAGCCCCGGGGGCCCGCGAAACGAGCAGTACTTC.

The CDR3 sequence: CASSEAASSYNEQFF. In DNA form, the CDR3 reads TGTGCCAGCAGCGAAGCCGCCTCCTCCTACAATGAGCAGTTCTTC. The gene calls are TRBV3-1 and TRBJ2-1; D is ambiguous. Germline CDR1 is LGHDT and CDR2 is YNNKEL (reference sequence). The V end was cut by 5 bases, the J end by 0 bases, with 11 bases between. The CDR3 runs to 15 residues.

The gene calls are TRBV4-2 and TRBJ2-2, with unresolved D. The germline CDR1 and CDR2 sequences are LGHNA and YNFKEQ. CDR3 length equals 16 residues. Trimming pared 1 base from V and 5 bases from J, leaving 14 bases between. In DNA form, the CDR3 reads TGTGCCAGCAGCCAAGCATTTGGTTTCGGAACCGGGGAGCTGTTTTTT. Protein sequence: CASSQAFGFGTGELFF.

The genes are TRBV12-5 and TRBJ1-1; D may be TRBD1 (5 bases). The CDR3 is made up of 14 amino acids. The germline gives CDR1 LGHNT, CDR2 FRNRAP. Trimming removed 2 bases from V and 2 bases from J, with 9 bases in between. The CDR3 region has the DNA TGTGCTAGTGGTTTGTCAGGGATAAACACTGAAGCTTTCTTT. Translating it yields CASGLSGINTEAFF.

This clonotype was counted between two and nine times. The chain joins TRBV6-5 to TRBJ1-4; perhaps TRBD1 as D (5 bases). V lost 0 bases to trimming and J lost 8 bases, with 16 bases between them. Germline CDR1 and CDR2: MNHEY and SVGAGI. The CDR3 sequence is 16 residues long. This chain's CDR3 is CASSYSNGASGEKLFF. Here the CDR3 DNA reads TGTGCCAGCAGTTACTCGAATGGGGCATCCGGGGAAAAACTGTTTTTT.

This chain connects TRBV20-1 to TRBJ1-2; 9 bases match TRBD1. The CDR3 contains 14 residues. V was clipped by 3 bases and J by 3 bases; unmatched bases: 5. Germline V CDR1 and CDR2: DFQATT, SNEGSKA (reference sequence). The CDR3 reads CSASSDRGDYGYTF. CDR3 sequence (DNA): TGCAGTGCTAGCTCGGACAGGGGAGACTATGGCTACACCTTC.

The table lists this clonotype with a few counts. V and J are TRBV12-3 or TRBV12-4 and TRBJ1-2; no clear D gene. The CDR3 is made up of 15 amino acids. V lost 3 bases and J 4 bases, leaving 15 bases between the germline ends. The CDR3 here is CASSFITKRIYGYTF. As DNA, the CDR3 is TGTGCCAGCAGTTTCATTACGAAGAGGATCTATGGCTACACCTTC.

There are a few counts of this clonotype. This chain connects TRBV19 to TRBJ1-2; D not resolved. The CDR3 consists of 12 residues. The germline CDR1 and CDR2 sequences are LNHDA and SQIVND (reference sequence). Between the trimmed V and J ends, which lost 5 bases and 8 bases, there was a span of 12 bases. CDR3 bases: TGTGCCAGTAGTGTCCGGAGAGGGGGCTACACCTTC. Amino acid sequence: CASSVRRGGYTF.

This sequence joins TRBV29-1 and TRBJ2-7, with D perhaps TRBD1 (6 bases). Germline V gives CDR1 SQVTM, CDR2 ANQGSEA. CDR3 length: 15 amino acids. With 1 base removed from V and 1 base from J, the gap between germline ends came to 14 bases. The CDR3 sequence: CSVEVPGQRSYEQYF. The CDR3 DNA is TGCAGCGTTGAAGTGCCGGGACAAAGATCCTACGAGCAGTACTTC.

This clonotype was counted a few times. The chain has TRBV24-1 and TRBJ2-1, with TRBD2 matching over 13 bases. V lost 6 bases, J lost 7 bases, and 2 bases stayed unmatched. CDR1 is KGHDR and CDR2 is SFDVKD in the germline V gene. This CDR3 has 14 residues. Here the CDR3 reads CATSPGLAGNEQFF. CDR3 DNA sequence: TGTGCCACCAGTCCGGGACTAGCGGGAAATGAGCAGTTCTTC.

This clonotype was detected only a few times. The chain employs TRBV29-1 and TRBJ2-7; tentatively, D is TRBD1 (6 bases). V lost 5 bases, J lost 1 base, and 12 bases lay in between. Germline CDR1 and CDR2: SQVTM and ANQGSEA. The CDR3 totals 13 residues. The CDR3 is CSVLDRGSYEQYF. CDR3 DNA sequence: TGCAGCGTTTTGGACAGAGGGTCCTACGAGCAGTACTTC.

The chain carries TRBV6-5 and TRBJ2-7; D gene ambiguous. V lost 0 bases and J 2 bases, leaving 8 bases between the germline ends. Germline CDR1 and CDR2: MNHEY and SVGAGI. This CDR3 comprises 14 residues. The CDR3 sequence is CASSYSTVTYEQYF. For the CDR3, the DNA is TGTGCCAGCAGTTACTCGACGGTAACCTACGAGCAGTACTTC.